This T cell receptor beta chain is from a study of early T cells in non-severe SARS-CoV-2 infection. Study-wide background: Chains from this unsorted whole-blood bulk RNA could not be paired.

As for this clonotype: Its antigen is undetermined. The junction and the germline gene differ at one end; a read error may be behind it.

Each single cDNA molecule received a unique molecular identifier. TCRdb processed the 5' RACE reads anew with MiXCR; each CDR3 protein has one entry. The table includes about 110,000 distinct CDR3 sequences, roughly an eighth detected once. Germline assignment: CDR1 SGHVS and CDR2 FNYEAQ. The CDR3 runs 16 residues. Overall study findings and caveats: Comparison of clonotypes with VDJdb favored anti-spike CD8 responses while missing private and CD4 specificities.

Sequenced sample: whole blood. The receptor comes from an adult who was a healthcare worker with PCR-confirmed SARS-CoV-2 infection or an uninfected control (not recorded which). J is TRBJ1-1 and V is TRBV7-6; 7 bases fit TRBD1. CDR3 sequence: CASSLAGGGMVTEAVF. CDR3 nucleotide sequence: TGTGCCAGCAGCTTAGCAGGGGGCGGAATGGTCACTGAAGCTGTCTTT.